This passage covers 27 T cell receptor beta chains from one sample sequenced in a study of OX40 agonist ivuxolimab in advanced cancers. Assay used: immunoSEQ multiplex PCR; TCRdb lists only in-frame clones, some missing. The sample holds 53,000 or so clones, about 88% seen once. Material: CD4+ or CD8+ T cells sorted from blood, obtained in a trial of the OX40 agonist ivuxolimab. These receptors came from an adult with an advanced solid tumor such as melanoma, head and neck, liver or kidney cancer.

The J gene is TRBJ1-2, the V gene TRBV6-5; 10 positions match TRBD1. This CDR3 is 14 amino acids long. Trimming at V came to 6 bases and at J to 4 bases, leaving 5 bases not matched to a gene. Germline V gene lookup returns CDR1 MNHEY and CDR2 SVGAGI. CDR3 in DNA: TGTGCCAGCAGGCCGACAGGGGGCGTCTATGGCTACACCTTC. Its translation is CASRPTGGVYGYTF.

The chain has TRBV10-1 and TRBJ2-2; no definite D call. CDR1 WNHNN and CDR2 SYGVQD come from the germline V gene (reference sequence). This CDR3 comprises 13 residues. V lost 3 bases to trimming and J lost 7 bases, with 9 bases between them. In DNA, the CDR3 is TGCGCCAGCAGTGACCGTCTATACGGGGAGCTGTTTTTT. Protein product: CASSDRLYGELFF.

This clone was picked up a small number of times. Written as DNA, the CDR3 is TGCAGTGCTAGAAAGAGTTACGAGCAGTACTTC. As protein: CSARKSYEQYF. This chain joins TRBV20-1 and TRBJ2-7, with D unclear. Trimming stripped 2 bases from V and 4 bases from J, with 6 bases between. CDR1 is DFQATT, CDR2 SNEGSKA, per germline (reference sequence). CDR3 length: 11 residues.

This chain joins TRBV19 and TRBJ1-2; no clear D gene. The CDR3 covers 16 residues. Trimming took 6 bases from V and 7 from J, leaving 24 bases between them. CDR1 LNHDA and CDR2 SQIVND come from the germline V gene (reference sequence). CDR3 in amino acids: CASSPVSRTTNSGYTF. CDR3 bases: TGTGCCAGTAGCCCCGTTTCGCGGACTACCAATAGTGGCTACACCTTC.

V and J are TRBV13 and TRBJ1-1, with TRBD1 matching over 8 bases. CDR3 size: 15 residues. Looked up from germline, CDR1 is PRHDT and CDR2 is FYEKMQ (reference sequence). The trim removed 2 bases at V and 0 bases at J, leaving 2 bases unmatched. The CDR3 nucleotides are TGTGCCAGCAGCTTAACGGGACAGGTGAACACTGAAGCTTTCTTT. Its protein is CASSLTGQVNTEAFF. The whole variable domain, filled in from reference TRBV13 and TRBJ1-1, reads AAGVIQSPRHLIKEKRETATLKCYPIPRHDTVYWYQQGPGQDPQFLISFYEKMQSDKGSIPDRFSAQQFSDYHSELNMSSLELGDSALYFCASSLTGQVNTEAFFGQGTRLTVV.

The table lists this clone with a count of one. This chain joins TRBV18 and TRBJ2-2; the match to TRBD1 covers 9 bases. Per the germline V gene, CDR1 is KGHSH and CDR2 is LQKENI. The V segment lost 3 bases and the J segment 1 base; nucleotides outside the gene matches: 6. The CDR3 sequence is 17 residues long. The CDR3 loop reads CASSPRDRALNTGELFF. CDR3 sequence (DNA): TGTGCCAGCTCACCGCGGGACAGGGCCCTGAACACCGGGGAGCTGTTTTTT.

The chain carries TRBV10-2 and TRBJ2-1, with D unclear. Per germline, CDR1 WSHSY and CDR2 SAAADI. Trimming took 4 bases from V and 3 from J, leaving 4 bases between them. The CDR3 contains 12 residues. In nucleotides, the CDR3 is TGCGCCAGCAGTGGAAGCTACAATGAGCAGTTCTTC. This gives the protein CASSGSYNEQFF.

This clone was counted between two and nine times. The rearrangement joins TRBV5-4 to TRBJ2-3; 10 nucleotides agree with TRBD2. V lost 0 bases, J lost 3 bases, and 7 bases stayed unmatched. The length of the CDR3 is 17 residues. The germline gives CDR1 SGHNT, CDR2 YYREEE (reference sequence). CDR3 DNA sequence: TGTGCCAGCAGCTTGGGGGGGACTAGCGTGGGGACAGATACGCAGTATTTT. This sequence encodes CASSLGGTSVGTDTQYF.

The CDR3 DNA reads as TGCGCCAGCAGCTTGCGGACAGGGCCGGGCGAGCAGTACTTC. This codes for CASSLRTGPGEQYF. The chain uses TRBV5-1 and TRBJ2-7; 8 positions match TRBD1. This CDR3 comprises 14 residues. CDR1 is SGHRS and CDR2 is YFSETQ in the germline V gene. The ends lost 1 base at V and 6 bases at J; junction bases unmatched: 6.

The chain couples TRBV19 to TRBJ2-2, with 7 nucleotides matching TRBD2. This CDR3 region has 14 residues. Germline V gene lookup returns CDR1 LNHDA and CDR2 SQIVND (reference sequence). Trimming at V came to 7 bases and at J to 5 bases, leaving 7 bases not matched to a gene. The CDR3 loop reads CASNGLAATGELFF. Here the CDR3 DNA reads TGTGCCAGTAATGGGCTAGCGGCTACCGGGGAGCTGTTTTTT.

The gene calls are TRBV7-6 and TRBJ2-1; D not resolved. CDR3 size: 12 residues. The V end was cut by 1 base, the J end by 12 bases, with 10 bases between. From germline, CDR1 is SGHVS and CDR2 FNYEAQ. The CDR3: CASSLDGPLQFF. CDR3 coding DNA: TGTGCCAGCAGCTTAGACGGCCCCTTGCAGTTCTTC.

This rearrangement joins TRBV2 to TRBJ2-1; tentatively, D is TRBD1 or TRBD2 (5 bases each). This CDR3 comprises 14 residues. Germline-derived CDR1 and CDR2 are SNHLY and FYNNEI. V was trimmed by 7 bases and J by 6 bases, leaving 16 bases between them. Here the CDR3 DNA reads TGTGCCAGCATGAGGGCAGGGTTAAGCAATGAGCAGTTCTTC. Translated: CASMRAGLSNEQFF.

The rearrangement links TRBV5-6 to TRBJ2-5; 10 bases agree with TRBD2. Germline V gene sequence: CDR1 SGHDT, CDR2 YYEEEE. J lost 5 bases, V lost 0 bases, and 4 bases had no gene match. This CDR3 comprises 15 residues. DNA of the CDR3: TGTGCCAGCAGCTTGGCCGGACTAGCGGTGGAGACCCAGTACTTC. The encoded protein is CASSLAGLAVETQYF.

V usage is TRBV7-2 and J usage is TRBJ2-5; D tentatively fits TRBD1 or TRBD2 (5 bases each). Trimming took off 1 base at V and 5 bases at J, with 20 bases between the two ends. The CDR3 has 17 amino acids. Germline V gene data show CDR1 as SGHTA and CDR2 as FQGNSA. The CDR3: CASSLDGASRSWETQYF. The CDR3 DNA reads TGTGCCAGCAGCTTAGACGGGGCGTCGAGGTCATGGGAGACCCAGTACTTC.

The genes are TRBV30 and TRBJ1-5, with D perhaps TRBD1 (6 bases). The CDR3 runs 17 residues. Germline assignment: CDR1 GTSNPN and CDR2 SVGIG (reference sequence). V was shortened by 0 bases and J by 7 bases, with 22 bases between the two germline ends. In DNA form, the CDR3 reads TGTGCCTGGAGTGTCAAATGGGGGCAGGACTTTAACCAGCCCCAGCATTTT. Translation: CAWSVKWGQDFNQPQHF.

This clone was found once. This chain links TRBV27 with TRBJ1-1; no firm D call. The V gene's germline CDR1 is MNHEY and CDR2 SMNVEV (reference sequence). The length of the CDR3 is 16 residues. The germline V and J ends were trimmed by 0 bases and 0 bases, with 11 bases remaining between them. CDR3 protein: CASSLSISRMNTEAFF. The CDR3 DNA follows: TGTGCCAGCAGTTTATCGATCAGCCGCATGAACACTGAAGCTTTCTTT.

V usage is TRBV7-6 and J usage is TRBJ2-2, with a possible D match to TRBD2 (5 bases). CDR3 length: 15 residues. Per the germline V gene, CDR1 is SGHVS and CDR2 is FNYEAQ. Trimming removed 3 bases at V and 4 bases at J, with 12 bases between. This chain's CDR3 is CASSLAVAGTGELFF. Written as DNA, the CDR3 is TGTGCCAGCAGCTTGGCGGTTGCGGGCACCGGGGAGCTGTTTTTT.

This chain links TRBV28 with TRBJ1-5; D may be TRBD1 (6 bases). The CDR3 covers 15 residues. V lost 6 bases to trimming and J lost 0 bases, with 12 bases between them. Germline CDR1 reads MDHEN; CDR2 reads SYDVKM. CDR3 loop: CASRGGGVSNQPQHF. In nucleotides, the CDR3 is TGTGCCAGCAGAGGGGGAGGGGTTAGCAATCAGCCCCAGCATTTT.

This chain connects TRBV19 to TRBJ1-2; the D is unclear. Germline V CDR1 and CDR2: LNHDA, SQIVND (reference sequence). V was cut by 5 bases and J by 4 bases, with 14 bases left in between. The CDR3 extends over 14 amino acids. For the CDR3, the DNA is TGTGCCAGTAGTCGGATTCGAAAGACCTATGGCTACACCTTC. It yields the protein CASSRIRKTYGYTF.

The gene calls are TRBV6-1 and TRBJ2-3; D perhaps matches TRBD2 (6 bases). The germline V and J ends were trimmed by 3 bases and 1 base, with 11 bases remaining between them. The germline CDR1 and CDR2 sequences are MNHNS and SASEGT. This CDR3 spans 15 amino acids. The CDR3 DNA sequence: TGTGCCAGCAGTGATGCGGGGTGGGGCACAGATACGCAGTATTTT. Encoded protein: CASSDAGWGTDTQYF.

The rearrangement joins TRBV5-1 to TRBJ2-5, with D uncertain. The germline V gene has CDR1 SGHRS and CDR2 YFSETQ. The length of the CDR3 is 14 residues. Trimming removed 0 bases at V and 5 bases at J, with 11 bases between. This CDR3 reads CASSLDPSRETQYF. CDR3 DNA: TGCGCCAGCAGCTTGGATCCCTCCCGGGAGACCCAGTACTTC. The full variable domain, with the rest looked up from reference TRBV5-1 and TRBJ2-5, is KAGVTQTPRYLIKTRGQQVTLSCSPISGHRSVSWYQQTPGQGLQFLFEYFSETQRNKGNFPGRFSGRQFSNSRSEMNVSTLELGDSALYLCASSLDPSRETQYFGPGTRLLVL.

The rearrangement links TRBV6-1 to TRBJ2-5; a possible D gene is TRBD1 (6 bases). The J call could be wrong; TRBJ2-7 is a better fit for the DNA end. Germline V lookup: CDR1 MNHNS, CDR2 SASEGT. The CDR3 totals 15 residues. The CDR3 sequence: CASSAGDMKAYEQYF. For the CDR3, the DNA is TGTGCCAGCAGTGCAGGGGATATGAAAGCCTACGAGCAGTACTTC.

CDR3 nucleotides: TGTGCCAGTACCCTCACCGGGACAGGGGGGACGGGTATCACTGAAGCTTTCTTT. Its translation: CASTLTGTGGTGITEAFF. The chain joins TRBV19 to TRBJ1-1; 11 bases match TRBD1. The CDR3 is 18 amino acids. Looked up from germline, CDR1 is LNHDA and CDR2 is SQIVND (reference sequence). Trimming cost V 7 bases and J 4 bases; bases outside gene matches: 17.

The V gene is TRBV30, the J gene TRBJ2-2; tentatively, D is TRBD2 (5 bases). CDR3 length: 13 residues. V lost 4 bases and J 5 bases, leaving 11 bases between the germline ends. Germline V gene data show CDR1 as GTSNPN and CDR2 as SVGIG (reference sequence). DNA for the CDR3: TGTGCCTGGAACCCACTAGTAACCGGGGAGCTGTTTTTT. Translation: CAWNPLVTGELFF.

The chain carries TRBV30 and TRBJ1-5; no firm D call. Germline V gene sequence: CDR1 GTSNPN, CDR2 SVGIG (reference sequence). CDR3 size: 12 residues. V dropped 1 base and J dropped 7 bases, with 8 bases sitting between them. The CDR3 sequence is CAWSEPGQPQHF. The CDR3 coding sequence is TGTGCCTGGAGTGAGCCGGGACAGCCCCAGCATTTT.

The genes are TRBV28 and TRBJ1-1, with D perhaps matching TRBD1 (5 bases). This CDR3 spans 15 amino acids. V was trimmed by 1 base and J by 5 bases, leaving 14 bases between them. The germline CDR1 and CDR2 sequences are MDHEN and SYDVKM. The CDR3 DNA sequence: TGTGCCAGCAGTTTATTGGCAGGGAGGATAACTGAAGCTTTCTTT. Translating it yields CASSLLAGRITEAFF.

The rearrangement uses TRBV5-1 and TRBJ2-3, with 12 positions matching TRBD2. With V trimmed by 5 bases and J by 6 bases, 7 bases remained unmatched. Germline CDR1 and CDR2: SGHRS and YFSETQ. The CDR3 runs to 15 residues. The CDR3 sequence: CASRDLAGGQDTQYF. As DNA, the CDR3 is TGCGCCAGCAGAGACCTAGCGGGAGGGCAGGATACGCAGTATTTT.